Below are 18 T cell receptor beta chains sequenced from a single sample in a study of T cells in Graves' hyperthyroidism and ophthalmopathy. Regions amplified from RNA transcripts were the TCR beta CDR3 regions. The HTBI primer set served for first-round RT-PCR of the TCR CDR3. TCRdb reprocessed the multiplex PCR reads via MiXCR and lists one record per CDR3 protein. Of around 350,000 distinct CDR3 sequences detected, 13% to 15% appear once; the ten largest clones hold roughly a fifth. The source material was blood. These receptors were collected from a woman in her thirties with Graves' ophthalmopathy.

This clonotype was counted at least ten times. This chain links TRBV7-9 with TRBJ2-7; TRBD1 or TRBD2 may be the D gene (5 bases each). Germline CDR1 and CDR2: SEHNR and FQNEAQ (reference sequence). V lost 3 bases, J lost 3 bases, and 12 bases lay in between. The CDR3 is 14 amino acids. The CDR3 spells CASSLTGPSYEQYF. CDR3 nucleotides: TGTGCCAGCAGCTTGACGGGACCGAGCTACGAGCAGTACTTC.

The CDR3 spells CASSSHTGTGGFMSQHF. The CDR3, as DNA: TGTGCCAGCAGTTCGCATACCGGGACAGGGGGTTTTATGTCCCAGCATTTT. V usage is TRBV12-3 or TRBV12-4 and J usage is TRBJ1-5, with 11 bases fitting TRBD1. There are 17 residues in the CDR3. V was pared by 4 bases and J by 11 bases, with 16 bases of the junction left unmatched.

This clonotype was seen many times. The gene calls are TRBV18 and TRBJ2-1; weak D call: TRBD2 (6 bases). The V gene's germline CDR1 is KGHSH and CDR2 LQKENI. The ends were cut back, 3 bases at V and 2 bases at J, with 8 bases in the middle. The CDR3 is 14 amino acids. The CDR3 DNA sequence: TGTGCCAGCTCACCGTGGGGGGCCTACAATGAGCAGTTCTTC. It translates to CASSPWGAYNEQFF.

The V and J genes are TRBV27 and TRBJ1-2; 7 bases are a match to TRBD1. Germline CDR1 reads MNHEY; CDR2 reads SMNVEV (reference sequence). The CDR3 consists of 13 residues. J lost 5 bases, V lost 8 bases, and 8 bases had no gene match. The CDR3 DNA reads TGTGCCAGCGTCGGGACAGCGGAGTATGGCTACACCTTC. As protein: CASVGTAEYGYTF.

This clonotype was recorded at least ten times. The chain joins TRBV20-1 to TRBJ1-2; D not resolved. V lost 3 bases and J 4 bases, leaving 6 bases between the germline ends. The CDR3 sequence is 11 residues long. Germline CDR1 is DFQATT and CDR2 is SNEGSKA (reference sequence). The CDR3 sequence: CSASSFYGYTF. In DNA form, the CDR3 reads TGCAGTGCTAGTAGTTTCTATGGCTACACCTTC.

This clonotype has ten or more counts. This rearrangement joins TRBV2 to TRBJ1-4, with TRBD1 matching 10 bases. The CDR3 extends over 17 amino acids. In germline, CDR1 is SNHLY, CDR2 FYNNEI. The V segment lost 7 bases and the J segment 0 bases; nucleotides outside the gene matches: 8. The CDR3 nucleotides read TGTGCCAGCAAAACATCCGGACAGGGGGCAACTAATGAAAAACTGTTTTTT. Translated: CASKTSGQGATNEKLFF.

The V gene is TRBV25-1, the J gene TRBJ2-1; D is perhaps TRBD1 (6 bases). This CDR3 has 17 amino acids. CDR1 MGHDK and CDR2 SYGVNS come from the germline V gene. Trimming left V 10 bases short and J 0 bases short, with 22 bases between. For the CDR3, the DNA is TGTGCCACCCAGCCCGACAGGCCACCGAGCTCCTACAATGAGCAGTTCTTC. It is translated as CATQPDRPPSSYNEQFF.

This clonotype was seen only a few times. This chain connects TRBV20-1 to TRBJ1-5, with 8 bases fitting TRBD1. V trimming: 6 bases; J trimming: 3 bases; junction bases outside the gene matches: 22. CDR3 size: 19 residues. Germline-derived CDR1 and CDR2 are DFQATT and SNEGSKA (reference sequence). In DNA, the CDR3 is TGCAGTGCCGCAGGCGGCTCGACAGGGGCCGCGGTTGCCAATCAGCCCCAGCATTTT. Translating it yields CSAAGGSTGAAVANQPQHF.

This clonotype was picked up many times. V gene TRBV6-1 combines with J gene TRBJ2-1; 10 nucleotides align to TRBD2. The CDR3 consists of 17 residues. V shed 10 bases and J 1 base; nucleotides not matched to a gene: 13. Per germline, CDR1 MNHNS and CDR2 SASEGT. The DNA for the CDR3 is TGTGCCACCATTCCTGGGGGACTAGCGTTATCCTACAATGAGCAGTTCTTC. This gives the protein CATIPGGLALSYNEQFF.

This clonotype was counted many times. This chain connects TRBV6-5 to TRBJ2-7, with D maybe TRBD2 (6 bases). The V gene's germline CDR1 is MNHEY and CDR2 SVGAGI. V was trimmed by 0 bases and J by 3 bases, leaving 9 bases between them. This CDR3 has 14 amino acids. The CDR3 region has the DNA TGTGCCAGCAGTTACTCGTCGGGAGACTACGAGCAGTACTTC. It is translated as CASSYSSGDYEQYF.

This clonotype came up many times. The rearrangement joins TRBV7-3 to TRBJ2-3; 11 positions agree with TRBD2. This CDR3 comprises 16 residues. V was pared by 5 bases and J by 4 bases, with 8 bases of the junction left unmatched. Per the germline V gene, CDR1 is SGHTA and CDR2 is FQGTGA. The CDR3 is CASSPIPTSGADTQYF. For the CDR3, the DNA is TGTGCCAGCAGCCCGATACCGACTAGCGGGGCAGATACGCAGTATTTT.

In this sample, this clonotype turned up many times. This sequence joins TRBV7-9 and TRBJ2-3; unclear D gene. V shed 1 base and J shed 8 bases, with 10 bases lying between them. The CDR3 has 13 amino acids. Germline V gene data show CDR1 as SEHNR and CDR2 as FQNEAQ (reference sequence). CDR3 DNA: TGTGCCAGCAGCTTAGACACGGCTGGTACGCAGTATTTT. It yields the protein CASSLDTAGTQYF. The entire variable domain, with the rest obtained from reference TRBV7-9 and TRBJ2-3, is as follows: DTGVSQNPRHKITKRGQNVTFRCDPISEHNRLYWYRQTLGQGPEFLTYFQNEAQLEKSRLLSDRFSAERPKGSFSTLEIQRTEQGDSAMYLCASSLDTAGTQYFGPGTRLTVL.

In this sample, this clonotype turned up many times. The chain links TRBV7-2 to TRBJ2-4; D call uncertain. Germline V gives CDR1 SGHTA, CDR2 FQGNSA. Trimming removed 4 bases from V and 0 bases from J, with 7 bases in between. The CDR3 contains 14 residues. CDR3: CASSSSIAKNIQYF. For the CDR3, the DNA is TGTGCCAGCAGCTCCAGTATAGCCAAAAACATTCAGTACTTC.

The sample holds a few counts of this clonotype. The CDR3, as DNA: TGTGCCAGCACACGAGATTCCTCGAGCTATGGCTACACCTTC. As protein: CASTRDSSSYGYTF. The V call is TRBV5-4, the J call TRBJ1-2; D is unresolved. Trimming cost V 6 bases and J 4 bases, with 16 bases left between them. Per the germline V gene, CDR1 is SGHNT and CDR2 is YYREEE (reference sequence). CDR3 length equals 14 residues.

This clonotype was observed a few times. J is TRBJ2-3 and V is TRBV10-2; 8 bases fit TRBD2. CDR3 length: 15 amino acids. CDR1 WSHSY and CDR2 SAAADI come from the germline V gene. Germline trimming cut 7 bases from V and 6 bases from J; bases unmatched to any gene: 12. CDR3 protein: CASKIWRGAGDTQYF. CDR3 DNA: TGCGCCAGCAAGATATGGCGGGGGGCCGGGGATACGCAGTATTTT.

Many counts were recorded for this clonotype. Written as DNA, the CDR3 is TGTGCCAGCAGTTACTCGACCAGGGGCTATGGCTACACCTTC. Protein product: CASSYSTRGYGYTF. This chain uses TRBV6-5 with TRBJ1-2, with D tentatively TRBD1 (6 bases). This CDR3 region has 14 residues. V lost 0 bases to trimming and J lost 4 bases, with 9 bases between them. In germline, CDR1 is MNHEY, CDR2 SVGAGI.

This clonotype was seen many times. J is TRBJ2-7 and V is TRBV28; D is ambiguous. Germline CDR1 and CDR2: MDHEN and SYDVKM. The CDR3 contains 13 residues. V lost 5 bases, J lost 7 bases, and 15 bases lay in between. The CDR3 DNA reads as TGTGCCAGCAGTCCTTGGAAAGGGCGGGAGCAGTACTTC. It specifies CASSPWKGREQYF.

The chain links TRBV29-1 to TRBJ1-2; D is undetermined. V was trimmed by 5 bases and J by 8 bases, leaving 15 bases between them. Germline loops: CDR1 SQVTM, CDR2 ANQGSEA. The CDR3 is 12 amino acids. The CDR3 spells CSVYRVRVGYTF. For the CDR3, the DNA is TGCAGCGTTTACCGGGTGAGGGTCGGCTACACCTTC.